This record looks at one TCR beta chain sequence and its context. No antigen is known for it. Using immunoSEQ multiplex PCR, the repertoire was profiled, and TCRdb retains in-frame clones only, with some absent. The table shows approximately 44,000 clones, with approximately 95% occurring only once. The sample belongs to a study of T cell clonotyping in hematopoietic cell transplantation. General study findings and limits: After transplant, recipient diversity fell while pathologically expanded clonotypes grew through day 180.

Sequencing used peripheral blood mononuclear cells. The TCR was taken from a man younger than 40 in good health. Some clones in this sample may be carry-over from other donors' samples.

The DNA for the CDR3 is TGCGCCAGCAGCCCTCGACTAGCGGGAGGTGCCTTATGGGAGACCCAGTACTTC. Its translation is CASSPRLAGGALWETQYF. The rearrangement links TRBV4-1 to TRBJ2-5; 13 bases map to TRBD2. CDR1 is MGHRA and CDR2 is YSYEKL in the germline V gene. The CDR3 is 18 amino acids. The trim removed 4 bases at V and 5 bases at J, leaving 13 bases unmatched.